This paragraph reports one T cell receptor beta chain. Its antigen remains unknown. The sample belongs to a study of shared clonotypes between healthy human individuals. Study-wide points: What naive subsets generally showed was a larger estimated richness than memory subsets showed. Despite large depth, sorted-subset datasets appeared incompletely sequenced.

Sequenced by immunoSEQ multiplex PCR; TCRdb stores in-frame clones only, minus some. The sample shows around 2,000,000 clones, roughly 94% of them seen only once. This CDR3 comprises 14 residues. The V end was cut by 0 bases, the J end by 6 bases, with 11 bases between. CDR1 and CDR2 from the germline V gene are SGHRS and YFSETQ. CD45RO-negative cells were positively selected for CCR7, leaving out terminally differentiated effector memory CD45RA+ cells. The study enrolled healthy HIV-negative adults without recent acute infections or vaccinations as donors. Sequencing was performed on naive CD8+ T cells sorted from blood. This clonotype originated in a man aged 18 to 30 in good health. The rearrangement links TRBV5-1 to TRBJ2-3; no definite D call. The CDR3 spells CASSLEARPDTQYF. CDR3 DNA sequence: TGCGCCAGCAGCTTGGAGGCCCGGCCGGATACGCAGTATTTT.